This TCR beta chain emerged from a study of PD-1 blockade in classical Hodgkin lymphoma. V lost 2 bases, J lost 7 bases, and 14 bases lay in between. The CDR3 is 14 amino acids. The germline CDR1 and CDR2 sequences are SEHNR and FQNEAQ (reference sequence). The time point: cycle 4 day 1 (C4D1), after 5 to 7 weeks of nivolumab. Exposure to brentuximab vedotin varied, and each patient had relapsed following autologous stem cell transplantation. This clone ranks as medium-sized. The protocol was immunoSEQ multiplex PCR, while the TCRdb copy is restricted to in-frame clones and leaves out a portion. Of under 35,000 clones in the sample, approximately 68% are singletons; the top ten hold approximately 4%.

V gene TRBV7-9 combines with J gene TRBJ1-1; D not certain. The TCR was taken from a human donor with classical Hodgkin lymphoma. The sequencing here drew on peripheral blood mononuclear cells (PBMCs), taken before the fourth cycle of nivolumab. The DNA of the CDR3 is TGTGCCAGCAGCTTAAGTGGAGGCAGGCTTGAAGCTTTCTTT. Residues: CASSLSGGRLEAFF.